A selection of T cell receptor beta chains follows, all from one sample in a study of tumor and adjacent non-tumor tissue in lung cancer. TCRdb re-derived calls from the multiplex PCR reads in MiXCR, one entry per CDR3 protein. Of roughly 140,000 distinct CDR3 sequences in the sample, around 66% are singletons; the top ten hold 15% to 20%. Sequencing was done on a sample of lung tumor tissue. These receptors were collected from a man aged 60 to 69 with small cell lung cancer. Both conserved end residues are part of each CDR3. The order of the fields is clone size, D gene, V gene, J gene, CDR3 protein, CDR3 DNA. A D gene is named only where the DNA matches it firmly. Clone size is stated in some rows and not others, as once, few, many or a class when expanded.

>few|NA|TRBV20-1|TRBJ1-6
CSARKVGGYNSPLHF
TGCAGTGCTAGAAAGGTGGGGGGATATAATTCACCCCTCCACTTT
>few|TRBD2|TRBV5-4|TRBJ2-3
CASRRIGTSGTDTQYF
TGTGCCAGCAGACGGATAGGGACTAGCGGCACAGATACGCAGTATTTT
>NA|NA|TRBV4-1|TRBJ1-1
CASSQPQRGLTEAFF
TGCGCCAGCAGCCAACCCCAGCGGGGCCTCACTGAAGCTTTCTTT
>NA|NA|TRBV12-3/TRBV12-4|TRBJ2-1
CASSLFGMGDEQFF
TGTGCCAGCAGTTTATTCGGAATGGGGGATGAACAGTTCTTC
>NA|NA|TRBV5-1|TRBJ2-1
CASSRDGSYNEQFF
TGCGCCAGCAGCAGGGACGGCTCCTACAATGAGCAGTTCTTC
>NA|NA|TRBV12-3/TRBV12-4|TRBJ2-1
CASSFGLDNEQFF
TGTGCCAGCAGTTTCGGACTGGACAATGAGCAGTTTTTC
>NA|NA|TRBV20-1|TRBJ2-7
CNAKSGTGLYEQYF
TGCAATGCCAAGTCCGGAACAGGTTTGTACGAGCAGTACTTC
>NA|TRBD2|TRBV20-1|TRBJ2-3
CNAGTSPRGTDTQYF
TGCAATGCAGGGACTAGTCCTAGAGGAACAGATACGCAATATTTT
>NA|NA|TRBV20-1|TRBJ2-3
CSALQGSTDTQYF
TGCAGTGCCCTGCAGGGGAGCACAGATACGCAGTATTTT
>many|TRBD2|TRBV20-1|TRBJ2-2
CSASSLAGAVGELFF
TGCAGTGCTAGCTCACTAGCGGGAGCGGTCGGGGAGCTGTTTTTT
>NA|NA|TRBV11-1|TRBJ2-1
CTSRLDGNNEQFF
TGTACCAGCAGGTTGGACGGAAACAATGAGCAGTTCTTC
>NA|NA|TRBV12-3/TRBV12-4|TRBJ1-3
CTNSPPGSSGNTIYF
TGTACCAACAGCCCCCCGGGATCCTCTGGAAACACCATATATTTT
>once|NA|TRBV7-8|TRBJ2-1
CASSAKLAGISSVSAEQFF
TGTGCCAGTAGCGCAAAACTAGCCGGGATTAGCTCTGTCAGTGCTGAGCAGTTCTTC
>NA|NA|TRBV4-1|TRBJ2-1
CASSQDLLPGANYNEKYF
TGCGCCAGCAGCCAAGATCTCCTGCCAGGGGCGAATTACAATGAGAAGTACTTC
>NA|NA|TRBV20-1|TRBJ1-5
CSAGGGGPEQPQHF
TGCAGTGCCGGGGGGGGGGGACCAGAGCAGCCCCAGCATTTT
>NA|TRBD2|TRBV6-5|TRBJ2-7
CATRPEAGGREQYF
TGTGCCACCCGACCGGAAGCGGGAGGTCGGGAGCAGTACTTC
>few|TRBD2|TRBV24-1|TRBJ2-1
CATSISGKGYNEQFF
TGTGCCACCAGTATTAGCGGGAAGGGGTACAATGAGCAGTTCTTC
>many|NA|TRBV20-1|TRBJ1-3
CSARKGNSGNTIYF
TGCAGTGCTCGAAAGGGAAACTCTGGAAACACCATATATTTT
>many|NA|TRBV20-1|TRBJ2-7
CSAPLGYEQYF
TGCAGTGCTCCTTTGGGGTACGAGCAGTACTTC
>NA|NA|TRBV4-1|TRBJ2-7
CTSSQEDRTYDQYF
TGCACCAGCAGCCAAGAGGACAGAACCTACGATCAGTACTTC
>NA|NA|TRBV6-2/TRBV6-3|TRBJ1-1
CASSKPTVADTEAFF
TGTGCCAGCAGTAAACCGACAGTAGCGGATACTGAAGCTTTCTTT
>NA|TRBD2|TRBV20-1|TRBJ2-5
CSARGLAGGGPQETQYF
TGCAGTGCTAGAGGGCTAGCGGGAGGTGGCCCCCAAGAGACCCAGTACTTC
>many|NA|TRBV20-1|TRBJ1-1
CSARDRAWNTEAFF
TGCAGTGCTAGAGACAGGGCATGGAACACTGAAGCTTTCTTT
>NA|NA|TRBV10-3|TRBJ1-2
CAISESAGGIYGYTF
TGTGCCATCAGTGAGTCTGCCGGAGGAATCTATGGCTACACCTTC
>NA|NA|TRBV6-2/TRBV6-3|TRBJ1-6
CATGRDMNSPLHF
TGTGCCACCGGACGGGACATGAATTCACCCCTCCACTTT
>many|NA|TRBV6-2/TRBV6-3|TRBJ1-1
CASSYSRDGGDTEAFF
TGTGCCAGCAGCTATTCCCGAGATGGGGGAGACACTGAAGCTTTCTTT
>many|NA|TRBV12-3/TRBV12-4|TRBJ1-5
CASSLDINQPQHF
TGTGCCAGCAGTTTAGATATCAATCAGCCCCAGCATTTT
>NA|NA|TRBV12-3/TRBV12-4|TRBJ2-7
CARSLSRPYEQHF
TGTGCCAGGAGTTTAAGCCGCCCCTACGAGCAGCACTTC
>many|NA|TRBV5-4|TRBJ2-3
CASSFKGSFADTQYF
TGTGCCAGCAGCTTCAAGGGAAGTTTTGCAGATACGCAGTATTTT
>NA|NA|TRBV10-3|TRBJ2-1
CAATMGSVDEQFF
TGTGCCGCAACTATGGGGAGTGTCGATGAGCAGTTCTTC
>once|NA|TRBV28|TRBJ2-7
CVSTTSYEQYF
TGTGTCAGTACCACCTCTTATGAGCAGTACTTT
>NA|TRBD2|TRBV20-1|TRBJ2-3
CSASGHPFAGGRDTQYF
TGCAGTGCTTCGGGACACCCCTTTGCGGGAGGGAGAGATACGCAGTATTTT
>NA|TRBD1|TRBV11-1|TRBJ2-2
CASSSPDRVDTWEQFF
TGTGCCAGCAGCTCCCCTGACAGGGTAGACACCTGGGAGCAGTTTTTT
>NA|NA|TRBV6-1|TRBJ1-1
CASIIRWQDAEAFF
TGTGCCAGCATAATCAGGTGGCAGGACGCTGAAGCTTTCTTT
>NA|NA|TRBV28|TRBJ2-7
CASSLRQTPYEQYF
TGTGCCAGCAGTTTAAGGCAGACCCCTTACGAGCAGTACTTC
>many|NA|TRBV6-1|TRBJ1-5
CASSPGGAGNQPQHF
TGTGCCAGCAGTCCTGGGGGAGCGGGAAATCAGCCCCAGCATTTT
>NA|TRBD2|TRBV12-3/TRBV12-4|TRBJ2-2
CVSSLMSGSAGELFF
TGTGTCAGCAGTTTAATGAGCGGGAGCGCCGGGGAGCTGTTTTTT
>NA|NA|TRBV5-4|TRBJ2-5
CASSLAETQETQYF
TGTGCCAGCAGCTTGGCGGAGACTCAAGAGACCCAGTACTTC
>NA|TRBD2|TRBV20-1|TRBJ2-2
CSAPRSSGAGELFF
TGCAGTGCCCCCCGTTCTAGCGGGGCCGGGGAGCTGTTTTTT
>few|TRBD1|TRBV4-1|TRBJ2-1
CASSQVGGWTGQGYNEQFF
TGCGCCAGCAGCCAAGTAGGGGGTTGGACAGGCCAGGGGTACAATGAGCAGTTCTTC
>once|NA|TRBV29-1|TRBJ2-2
CSVESHTVELFF
TGCAGCGTTGAATCCCATACCGTGGAGCTGTTTTTT
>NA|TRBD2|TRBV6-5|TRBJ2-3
CASSGTSGRATDTQYF
TGTGCCAGCAGCGGGACTAGCGGGAGGGCCACAGATACGCAGTATTTT
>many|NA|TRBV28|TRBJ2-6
CASRASGANVLTF
TGTGCCAGCAGAGCGTCTGGGGCCAACGTCCTGACTTTC
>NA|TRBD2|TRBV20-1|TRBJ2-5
CSARPQGLGPKETQYF
TGCAGTGCTAGACCCCAAGGACTAGGGCCTAAAGAGACCCAGTACTTC
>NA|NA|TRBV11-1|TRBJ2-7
CASSSTSPSEQYF
TGTGCCAGCAGCTCAACTAGTCCTAGTGAGCAATACTTC